A selection of T cell receptor beta chains follows, all from one sample in a study of shared T cell receptors in the human thymus. The table came from immunoSEQ multiplex PCR; TCRdb's copy has only in-frame clones and leaves some out. Of 500,000 to 750,000 clones in the sample, roughly 90% were seen once. A further study also used this sample, focusing on human thymus T cells.

The sequenced sample consisted of thymocytes. All receptors come from a boy in the first two years of life with a congenital heart defect. Both conserved end residues are part of each CDR3. The order of the fields is CDR3 protein, CDR3 DNA, clone size, J gene, V gene, D gene. A D gene is named only where the DNA matches it firmly. Clone size, where shown, is once, few, many, or a class for clones that have expanded.

CDR3 protein: CSVEDLNGRMTDTQYF
CDR3 DNA: TGCAGCGTTGAAGATCTCAACGGGAGGATGACAGATACGCAGTATTTT
clone size: .
J gene: TRBJ2-3
V gene: TRBV29-1
D gene: TRBD2

CDR3 protein: CASSFELAGLQETQYF
CDR3 DNA: TGTGCCAGCAGTTTTGAACTAGCGGGTCTTCAAGAGACCCAGTACTTC
clone size: .
J gene: TRBJ2-5
V gene: TRBV28
D gene: TRBD2

CDR3 protein: CASSNSGRAYEQYF
CDR3 DNA: TGTGCCAGCTCAAACAGCGGGAGGGCCTACGAGCAGTACTTC
clone size: .
J gene: TRBJ2-7
V gene: TRBV18
D gene: TRBD2

CDR3 protein: CASKTGGHGYTF
CDR3 DNA: TGTGCCAGTAAGACAGGGGGCCATGGCTACACCTTC
clone size: .
J gene: TRBJ1-2
V gene: TRBV28
D gene: TRBD1

CDR3 protein: CSAWDSRNGYTF
CDR3 DNA: TGCAGCGCCTGGGACAGCCGAAATGGCTACACCTTC
clone size: .
J gene: TRBJ1-2
V gene: TRBV29-1
D gene: TRBD1

CDR3 protein: CASSPWVLEADTQYF
CDR3 DNA: TGTGCCAGCAGCCCCTGGGTACTAGAGGCAGATACGCAGTATTTT
clone size: few
J gene: TRBJ2-3
V gene: TRBV25-1
D gene: .

CDR3 protein: CASSQPHTEAFF
CDR3 DNA: TGCGCCAGCAGTCAACCTCACACTGAAGCTTTCTTT
clone size: .
J gene: TRBJ1-1
V gene: TRBV23-1
D gene: .

CDR3 protein: CASSPGTGWDEQYF
CDR3 DNA: TGTGCCAGCAGCCCCGGGACTGGATGGGACGAGCAGTACTTC
clone size: .
J gene: TRBJ2-7
V gene: TRBV7-9
D gene: .

CDR3 protein: CASSPWDRVYEQYF
CDR3 DNA: TGTGCCAGCAGCCCCTGGGACAGGGTCTACGAGCAGTACTTC
clone size: .
J gene: TRBJ2-7
V gene: TRBV7-2
D gene: TRBD1

CDR3 protein: CASSIARDHRGVFRNQPQHF
CDR3 DNA: TGTGCCAGTAGTATAGCCCGGGACCACAGGGGGGTGTTTCGCAATCAGCCCCAGCATTTT
clone size: once
J gene: TRBJ1-5
V gene: TRBV19
D gene: TRBD1

CDR3 protein: CASSGRGHPYEQYF
CDR3 DNA: TGCGCCAGCAGTGGGAGGGGTCACCCCTACGAGCAGTACTTC
clone size: .
J gene: TRBJ2-7
V gene: TRBV10-1
D gene: .